The subject of this entry is one T cell receptor (beta chain). Profiled with immunoSEQ multiplex PCR; TCRdb holds only in-frame clones, not every one. The sample has under 150,000 clones, around 94% seen once. The sequenced cases were selected for having the highest brain T cell transcript signatures. Patients received at least one anti-epileptic drug before surgery. The data were obtained in a study of brain T cells in children with intractable seizures. Trimming at V came to 4 bases and at J to 0 bases, leaving 10 bases not matched to a gene. The CDR3 sequence is 19 residues long. CDR1 is MNHNS and CDR2 is SASEGT in the germline V gene.

The sequences come from peripheral blood, collected at surgery. This chain joins TRBV6-1 and TRBJ2-7, with TRBD2 identical over 15 bases. This clonotype originated in a boy younger than two with hemimegalencephaly and intractable seizures. Here the CDR3 DNA reads TGTGCCAGCAGTGTTAGGACTAGCGGGAGGGCCGGGAGCTCCTACGAGCAGTACTTC. Its translation is CASSVRTSGRAGSSYEQYF.